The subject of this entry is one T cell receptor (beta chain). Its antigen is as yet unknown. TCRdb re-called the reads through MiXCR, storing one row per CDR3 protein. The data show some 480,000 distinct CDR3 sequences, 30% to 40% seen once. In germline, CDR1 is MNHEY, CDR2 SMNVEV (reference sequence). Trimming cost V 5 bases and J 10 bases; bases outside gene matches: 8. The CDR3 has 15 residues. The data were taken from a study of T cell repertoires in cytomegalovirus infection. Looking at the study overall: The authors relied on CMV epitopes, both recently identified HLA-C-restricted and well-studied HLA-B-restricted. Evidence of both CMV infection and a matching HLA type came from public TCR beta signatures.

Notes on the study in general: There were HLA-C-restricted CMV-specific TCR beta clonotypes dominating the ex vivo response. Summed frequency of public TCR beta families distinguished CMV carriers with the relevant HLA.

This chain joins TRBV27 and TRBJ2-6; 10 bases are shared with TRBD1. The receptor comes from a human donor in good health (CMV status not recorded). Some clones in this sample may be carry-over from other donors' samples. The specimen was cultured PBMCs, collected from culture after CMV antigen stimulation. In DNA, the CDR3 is TGTGCCAGCAGTAATCGGGACAGGGGAGTAAACGTCCTGACTTTC. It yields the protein CASSNRDRGVNVLTF.